This TCR beta chain was identified during a study of blood T cell repertoires in COVID-19. In the study overall: Acute-phase and convalescent COVID-19 samples originated in the United States, Italy and Spain. From T cells, B-cell-depleted T cells, or PBMCs came the material, which was cDNA or gDNA.

In the original processing: Scientists estimated how many nucleated cells there were by amplifying reference gene primers. Method: immunoSEQ multiplex PCR; TCRdb's copy keeps in-frame clones and lacks some. From that table come the V and J calls and clone size; the DNA was used to work out D and trimming. This table holds approximately 30,000 clones, around nine tenths found once. CDR1 and CDR2 from the germline V gene are SGHDT and YYEEEE. The CDR3 consists of 13 residues. V lost 2 bases to trimming and J lost 11 bases, with 13 bases between them. What was sequenced was peripheral blood. This clonotype was obtained from a human donor in a cohort sampled during active COVID-19. The chain has TRBV5-6 and TRBJ1-4, with D possibly matching TRBD1 (5 bases). CDR3 bases: TGTGCCAGCAGCTTAGGGGAAGGAGGGAAACTGTTTTTT. Translated, it gives CASSLGEGGKLFF.